The 11 T cell receptor beta chains in this list originate from one sample, sequenced in a study of T cells in Graves' hyperthyroidism and ophthalmopathy. TCR beta CDR3 regions were amplified from RNA. A first-round RT-PCR of the TCR CDR3 used the HTBI primer set. MiXCR was run by TCRdb on the multiplex PCR reads, yielding one entry per CDR3 protein. This sample carries some 500,000 distinct CDR3 sequences, around 16% of them seen once, and the ten largest clones take approximately 32%. The sequenced material came from blood. The receptors stem from a woman between 25 and 40 years old with Graves' ophthalmopathy.

This clonotype came up many times. The J gene is TRBJ1-5, the V gene TRBV12-3 or TRBV12-4, with D possibly being TRBD1 (5 bases). V lost 6 bases, J lost 3 bases, and 9 bases lay in between. This CDR3 is built from 13 residues. The CDR3 nucleotides are TGTGCCAGCAGGGACACCGTCAATCAGCCCCAGCATTTT. It encodes CASRDTVNQPQHF.

This chain uses TRBV13 with TRBJ2-6, with D hard to call. The CDR3 spans 16 residues. The germline gives CDR1 PRHDT, CDR2 FYEKMQ (reference sequence). Deletions cut 2 bases from V and 1 base from J, with 9 bases between. CDR3 sequence reads: CASSLLVGSGANVLTF. The CDR3 DNA sequence: TGTGCCAGCAGCTTATTGGTCGGATCTGGGGCCAACGTCCTGACTTTC.

The chain uses TRBV10-3 and TRBJ2-7; D might be TRBD2 (6 bases). The V end lost 0 bases, the J end lost 7 bases, and 7 bases lay between the germline ends. Germline loops: CDR1 ENHRY, CDR2 SYGVKD. The CDR3 has 12 amino acids. The DNA of the CDR3 is TGTGCCATCAGTGAGTCGGAGGGGGAGCAGTACTTC. Translated: CAISESEGEQYF.

At least ten counts were recorded for this clonotype. This chain joins TRBV11-3 and TRBJ2-1; 13 bases match TRBD2. CDR1 and CDR2 (germline): SGHNT, YENEEA. V was pared by 6 bases and J by 9 bases, with 14 bases of the junction left unmatched. The CDR3 spans 17 residues. In DNA form, the CDR3 reads TGTGCCAGCAGTTCAAGTAAGGGACTAGCGGGACTTGGTGAGCAGTTCTTC. This sequence encodes CASSSSKGLAGLGEQFF.

In its sample, this clonotype was seen many times. The rearrangement uses TRBV6-5 and TRBJ2-7; 7 bases align to TRBD2. The V segment lost 0 bases and the J segment 2 bases; nucleotides outside the gene matches: 4. This CDR3 contains 15 residues. Germline V gene lookup returns CDR1 MNHEY and CDR2 SVGAGI. The CDR3 DNA reads as TGTGCCAGCAGTTACTCGAGCGGGGCTACCTACGAGCAGTACTTC. This gives the protein CASSYSSGATYEQYF.

This clonotype was seen repeatedly, ten times or more. The chain combines TRBV6-6 with TRBJ2-1; D remains ambiguous. V lost 2 bases, J lost 10 bases, and 6 bases lay in between. CDR1 and CDR2 (germline): MNHNY, SVGAGI (reference sequence). The CDR3 contains 11 residues. CDR3 DNA: TGTGCCAGCAGTTACACCGGGGAGCAGTTCTTC. Its translation: CASSYTGEQFF.

Remarks on this clonotype: A much more abundant neighbour one base away suggests this may be a read error. The chain uses TRBV27 and TRBJ1-1, with TRBD1 identical over 9 bases. Germline CDR1 is MNHEY and CDR2 is SMNVEV (reference sequence). The CDR3 runs 15 residues. CDR3 nucleotide sequence: TGTGCCGGCAGTTTAGCCGGACAGGGGAGCACTGAAGCTTTCTTT. Its protein product is CAGSLAGQGSTEAFF.

This clonotype was observed a few times. The chain employs TRBV10-3 and TRBJ2-1, with TRBD2 matching over 13 bases. CDR1 is ENHRY, CDR2 SYGVKD, per germline. The CDR3 has 18 amino acids. After removal of 6 bases from V and 0 bases from J, the junction contained 8 bases not matched to a gene. The CDR3 loop is CAIRRTSGSHSSYNEQFF. CDR3 coding DNA: TGTGCCATCAGGAGGACTAGCGGGAGCCACAGCTCCTACAATGAGCAGTTCTTC.

The chain is built from TRBV7-9 and TRBJ1-1; weak D call: TRBD1 (5 bases). The V gene lost 5 bases and the J gene lost 6 bases, with 10 bases spanning the gap. Germline assignment: CDR1 SEHNR and CDR2 FQNEAQ (reference sequence). The CDR3 has 12 residues. The DNA for the CDR3 is TGTGCCAGCAGCATGGGGACGGCTGAAGCTTTCTTT. Translation gives CASSMGTAEAFF. Supplemented by reference TRBV7-9 and TRBJ1-1, the full variable domain reads DTGVSQNPRHKITKRGQNVTFRCDPISEHNRLYWYRQTLGQGPEFLTYFQNEAQLEKSRLLSDRFSAERPKGSFSTLEIQRTEQGDSAMYLCASSMGTAEAFFGQGTRLTVV.

This clonotype showed up just a few times. This chain connects TRBV6-2 or TRBV6-3 to TRBJ2-4; 9 positions match TRBD2. The germline gives CDR1 MNHEY, CDR2 SVGEGT. The CDR3 spans 16 residues. V trimming: 7 bases; J trimming: 1 base; junction bases outside the gene matches: 8. CDR3 coding DNA: TGTGCCAGCACCTTAGCGGGAGATACGGCCAAAAACATTCAGTACTTC. Encoded protein: CASTLAGDTAKNIQYF.

With respect to this clonotype: A clone one base away is much larger, so this may be a read error. The chain employs TRBV15 and TRBJ2-3; a possible D gene is TRBD2 (5 bases). V was clipped by 3 bases and J by 2 bases, with 15 bases between them. This CDR3 contains 16 residues. CDR1 LNHNV and CDR2 YYDKDF come from the germline V gene (reference sequence). CDR3 sequence: CATSRGLERVTDTQYF. The CDR3 DNA reads as TGTGCCACCAGCAGGGGTCTGGAGAGGGTCACAGATACGCAGTATTTT.